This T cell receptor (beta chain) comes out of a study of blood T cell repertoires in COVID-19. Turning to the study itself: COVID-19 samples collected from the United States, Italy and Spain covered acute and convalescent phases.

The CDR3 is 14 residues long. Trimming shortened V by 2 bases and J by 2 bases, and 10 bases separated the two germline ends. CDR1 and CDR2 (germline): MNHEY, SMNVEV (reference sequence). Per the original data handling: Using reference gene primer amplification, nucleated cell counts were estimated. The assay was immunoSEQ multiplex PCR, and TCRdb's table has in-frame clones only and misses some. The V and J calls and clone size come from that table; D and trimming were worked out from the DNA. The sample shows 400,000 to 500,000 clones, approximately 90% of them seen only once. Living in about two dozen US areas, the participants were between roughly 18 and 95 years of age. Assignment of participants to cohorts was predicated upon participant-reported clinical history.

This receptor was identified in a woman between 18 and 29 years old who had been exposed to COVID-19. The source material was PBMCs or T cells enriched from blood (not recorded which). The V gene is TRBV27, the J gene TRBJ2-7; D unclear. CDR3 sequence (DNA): TGTGCCAGCAGTTTAATGGGCAGGACCTACGAGCAGTACTTC. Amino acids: CASSLMGRTYEQYF.